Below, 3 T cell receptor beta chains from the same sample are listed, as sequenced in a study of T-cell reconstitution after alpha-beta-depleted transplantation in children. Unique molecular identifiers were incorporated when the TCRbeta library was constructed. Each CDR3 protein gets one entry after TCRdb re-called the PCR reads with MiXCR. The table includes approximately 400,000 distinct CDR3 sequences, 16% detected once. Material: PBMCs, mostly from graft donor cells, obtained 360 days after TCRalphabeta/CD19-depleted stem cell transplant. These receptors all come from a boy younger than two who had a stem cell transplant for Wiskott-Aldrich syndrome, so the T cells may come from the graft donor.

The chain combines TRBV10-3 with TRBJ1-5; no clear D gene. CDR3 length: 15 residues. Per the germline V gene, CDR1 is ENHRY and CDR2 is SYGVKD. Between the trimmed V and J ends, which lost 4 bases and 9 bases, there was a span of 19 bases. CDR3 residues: CAISAGDKLYGPQHF. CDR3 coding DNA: TGTGCCATCAGTGCGGGAGACAAACTTTATGGGCCCCAGCATTTT.

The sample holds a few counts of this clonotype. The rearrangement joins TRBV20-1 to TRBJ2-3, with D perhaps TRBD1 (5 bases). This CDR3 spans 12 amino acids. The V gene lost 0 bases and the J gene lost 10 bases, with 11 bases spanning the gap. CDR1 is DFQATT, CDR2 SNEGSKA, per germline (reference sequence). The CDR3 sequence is CSARETGNAQYF. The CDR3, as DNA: TGCAGTGCTAGAGAAACAGGAAACGCGCAGTATTTT.

CDR3 sequence (DNA): TGTGCCAGCAGCTCTAAGAGCAGCGCCCAAGAGACCCAGTACTTC. This encodes CASSSKSSAQETQYF. The chain employs TRBV14 and TRBJ2-5; D is ambiguous. Trimming took off 5 bases at V and 1 base at J, with 14 bases between the two ends. CDR1 SGHDN and CDR2 FVKESK come from the germline V gene. CDR3 length: 15 residues.